This TCR beta chain was sequenced for a study of healthy donors' naive CD4 and CD8 T cells. Study outcomes and limitations: Negatively charged CDR3s marked CD8+ lineage; positively charged CDR3s marked CD4+ lineage.

Regarding this clonotype: As yet, its antigen is unknown.

A linear amplification protocol produced the TCR libraries from approximately 460 ng of total RNA. TCRdb recomputed calls from the reads with MiXCR, one row per CDR3 protein. The profile shows about 180,000 distinct CDR3 sequences, 65% to 80% of them singletons. This CDR3 contains 14 residues. Germline-derived CDR1 and CDR2 are SQVTM and ANQGSEA. The ends lost 4 bases at V and 6 bases at J; junction bases unmatched: 5. The sequencing sample was made of naive CD4+ and CD8+ T cells sorted from blood, pooled from several donors. J is TRBJ2-3 and V is TRBV29-1; TRBD2 matches 12 bases. The clonotype originates from a pool of human donors in good health; the sample pools cells from several healthy donors. The CDR3 loop reads CSVVLAGGADTQYF. The CDR3 DNA follows: TGCAGCGTTGTACTAGCGGGAGGAGCCGATACGCAGTATTTT.